These 28 T cell receptor beta chains came from one sample sequenced in a study of T cell responses to AZD1222 COVID-19 vaccine. Assay used: immunoSEQ multiplex PCR; TCRdb lists only in-frame clones, some missing. The sample carries approximately 83,000 clones, about 89% recorded once. This material consisted of peripheral blood, taken on day 0 of MenACWY control vaccination. These receptors were obtained from an adult in good health.

The chain uses TRBV10-3 and TRBJ1-1; TRBD1 matches 8 bases. Trimming cost V 11 bases and J 5 bases; bases outside gene matches: 13. This CDR3 region has 14 residues. From germline, CDR1 is ENHRY and CDR2 SYGVKD. The CDR3, as DNA: TGTGCCGTCCGCCAGGGGGCAGAGGGGACTGAAGCTTTCTTT. Translation gives CAVRQGAEGTEAFF.

V and J are TRBV4-3 and TRBJ1-6; TRBD1 might be the D (5 bases). In germline, CDR1 is LGHNA, CDR2 YSLEER. Between the trimmed V and J ends, which lost 3 bases and 7 bases, there was a span of 13 bases. The CDR3 length is 15 residues. Here the CDR3 DNA reads TGCGCCAGCAGCCAGACTGGACGGACAAATTCACCCCTCCACTTT. It specifies CASSQTGRTNSPLHF.

The CDR3 spells CASSEQGLVLATNEKLFF. In DNA form, the CDR3 reads TGTGCCAGCAGTGAGCAGGGCCTCGTTCTTGCAACTAATGAAAAACTGTTTTTT. V usage is TRBV2 and J usage is TRBJ1-4, with D perhaps matching TRBD1 (5 bases). Deletions cut 3 bases from V and 0 bases from J, with 17 bases between. The CDR3 spans 18 residues. Germline V CDR1 and CDR2: SNHLY, FYNNEI.

The rearrangement uses TRBV9 and TRBJ2-1; the match to TRBD2 covers 14 bases. J lost 5 bases, V lost 1 base, and 11 bases had no gene match. Germline loops: CDR1 SGDLS, CDR2 YYNGEE. This CDR3 has 19 amino acids. The chain's CDR3 is CASSVSTSGRVSRHNEQFF. The CDR3 bases are TGTGCCAGCAGCGTATCGACTAGCGGGAGGGTCAGTCGTCACAATGAGCAGTTCTTC.

This chain uses TRBV14 with TRBJ1-4; D is undetermined. Germline V gene sequence: CDR1 SGHDN, CDR2 FVKESK. The CDR3 is 20 amino acids. The V gene lost 0 bases and the J gene lost 3 bases, with 23 bases spanning the gap. CDR3 loop: CASSQDQALPTSFPNEKLFF. CDR3 bases: TGTGCCAGCAGCCAAGATCAAGCGCTACCTACCTCATTCCCTAATGAAAAACTGTTTTTT.

The chain carries TRBV9 and TRBJ2-1, with TRBD2 identical over 7 bases. V lost 0 bases to trimming and J lost 7 bases; unmatched junction nucleotides: 10. The CDR3 runs to 16 residues. Germline assignment: CDR1 SGDLS and CDR2 YYNGEE. The CDR3 nucleotides are TGTGCCAGCAGCGTAGTTGGTGGGAGGGCCAAAAATGAGCAGTTCTTC. Its protein is CASSVVGGRAKNEQFF. The variable domain in full, with the rest retrieved from reference TRBV9 and TRBJ2-1, is DSGVTQTPKHLITATGQRVTLRCSPRSGDLSVYWYQQSLDQGLQFLIQYYNGEERAKGNILERFSAQQFPDLHSELNLSSLELGDSALYFCASSVVGGRAKNEQFFGPGTRLTVL.

The gene calls are TRBV7-2 and TRBJ1-5, with 8 bases aligning to TRBD1. Germline assignment: CDR1 SGHTA and CDR2 FQGNSA. J was trimmed by 8 bases and V by 4 bases; bases with no gene match: 7. The CDR3 covers 14 residues. In nucleotides, the CDR3 is TGTGCCAGCAGCTCCCGGACAGGGAGGGAGCCCCAGCATTTT. Protein sequence: CASSSRTGREPQHF.

This chain uses TRBV28 with TRBJ1-2; D not resolved. The germline CDR1 and CDR2 sequences are MDHEN and SYDVKM. The CDR3 is 12 amino acids. The V gene lost 6 bases and the J gene lost 7 bases, with 12 bases spanning the gap. CDR3 protein: CASSSSGRGYTF. In DNA form, the CDR3 reads TGTGCCAGCAGCTCCTCGGGCCGTGGCTACACCTTC.

The count of this clone is one. This rearrangement joins TRBV7-6 to TRBJ1-4; D uncertain. Germline CDR1 is SGHVS and CDR2 is FNYEAQ. This CDR3 contains 15 residues. V lost 2 bases and J lost 7, with 14 bases in between. CDR3 sequence reads: CASSLNSEGREKLFF. For the CDR3, the DNA is TGTGCCAGCAGCTTAAATAGCGAAGGGCGTGAAAAACTGTTTTTT.

J is TRBJ1-3 and V is TRBV7-8, with D maybe TRBD1 (6 bases). V lost 1 base and J 4 bases, leaving 23 bases between the germline ends. Germline CDR1 reads SGHVS; CDR2 reads FQNEAQ. The CDR3 consists of 19 residues. The CDR3 here is CASSLERWGQQRRGNTIYF. The DNA of the CDR3 is TGTGCCAGCAGCTTAGAGAGGTGGGGACAACAAAGGAGGGGAAACACCATATATTTT. The complete variable domain, with remaining parts taken from reference TRBV7-8 and TRBJ1-3, reads GAGVSQSPRYKVAKRGQDVALRCDPISGHVSLFWYQQALGQGPEFLTYFQNEAQLDKSGLPSDRFFAERPEGSVSTLKIQRTQQEDSAVYLCASSLERWGQQRRGNTIYFGEGSWLTVV.

This clone was seen once. V is TRBV19 and J is TRBJ2-7; D gene ambiguous. Trimming pared 4 bases from V and 1 base from J, leaving 2 bases between. This CDR3 contains 11 residues. The germline gives CDR1 LNHDA, CDR2 SQIVND (reference sequence). CDR3 protein: CASSNSYEQYF. The CDR3 region has the DNA TGTGCCAGTAGTAATTCCTACGAGCAGTACTTC.

The chain links TRBV3-1 (or the pseudogene TRBV3-2) to TRBJ1-4, with a weak D call TRBD1 (6 bases). This CDR3 is built from 24 residues. The V and J ends lost 0 bases and 0 bases respectively, with 32 bases between them. The germline gives CDR1 LGHDT, CDR2 YNNKEL (reference sequence). CDR3 sequence reads: CASSQECRGLGIEIVPATNEKLFF. CDR3 bases: TGTGCCAGCAGCCAAGAATGTAGGGGGTTAGGAATTGAGATAGTGCCGGCAACTAATGAAAAACTGTTTTTT.

This sequence joins TRBV18 and TRBJ1-1, with TRBD1 as a possible D gene (5 bases). CDR1 KGHSH and CDR2 LQKENI come from the germline V gene. V lost 3 bases to trimming and J lost 3 bases, with 11 bases between them. The CDR3 runs 14 residues. CDR3 coding DNA: TGTGCCAGCTCACCCACGCAGGGTGACACTGAAGCTTTCTTT. It yields the protein CASSPTQGDTEAFF. Based on the CDR3 plus reference TRBV18 and TRBJ1-1, the full variable domain is NAGVMQNPRHLVRRRGQEARLRCSPMKGHSHVYWYRQLPEEGLKFMVYLQKENIIDESGMPKERFSAEFPKEGPSILRIQQVVRGDSAAYFCASSPTQGDTEAFFGQGTRLTVV.

This chain joins TRBV10-3 and TRBJ1-1; possibly TRBD1 for D (6 bases). CDR3 length: 12 amino acids. Trimming left V 5 bases short and J 12 bases short, with 16 bases between. Germline V gene lookup returns CDR1 ENHRY and CDR2 SYGVKD. The CDR3: CAISPGGLETFF. As DNA, the CDR3 is TGTGCCATCAGTCCGGGGGGCCTCGAAACTTTCTTT.

The V call is TRBV4-1, the J call TRBJ1-1, with 12 bases aligning to TRBD1. Germline CDR1 and CDR2: MGHRA and YSYEKL. CDR3 length: 18 amino acids. The V and J ends lost 3 bases and 5 bases, in that order; junction bases with no gene match: 13. The CDR3 region is CASSQIIPGQGAQTEAFF. The CDR3 DNA reads as TGCGCCAGCAGCCAGATTATCCCGGGACAGGGGGCGCAAACTGAAGCTTTCTTT.

This rearrangement joins TRBV19 to TRBJ1-5, with D perhaps matching TRBD1 (5 bases). This CDR3 region has 17 residues. Deletions cut 1 base from V and 1 base from J, with 14 bases between. The germline gives CDR1 LNHDA, CDR2 SQIVND (reference sequence). The CDR3 DNA sequence: TGTGCCAGTAGTATAGCACGGGGGATGGACAGCAATCAGCCCCAGCATTTT. Protein sequence: CASSIARGMDSNQPQHF.

This clone was counted a few times. The chain couples TRBV2 to TRBJ1-6; TRBD1 might be the D (6 bases). Germline CDR1 reads SNHLY; CDR2 reads FYNNEI. This CDR3 is built from 16 residues. V gave up 2 bases and J gave up 5 bases, with 13 bases separating them. This CDR3 is CASSELGQGNNSPLHF. CDR3 nucleotides: TGTGCCAGCAGTGAACTAGGGCAGGGGAATAATTCACCCCTCCACTTT. The entire variable domain, with the rest obtained from reference TRBV2 and TRBJ1-6, is as follows: EPEVTQTPSHQVTQMGQEVILRCVPISNHLYFYWYRQILGQKVEFLVSFYNNEISEKSEIFDDQFSVERPDGSNFTLKIRSTKLEDSAMYFCASSELGQGNNSPLHFGNGTRLTVT.

This chain uses TRBV6-6 with TRBJ1-2; D ambiguous. The CDR3 is 16 amino acids. From germline, CDR1 is MNHNY and CDR2 SVGAGI (reference sequence). V was trimmed by 0 bases and J by 3 bases, leaving 14 bases between them. CDR3 sequence reads: CASSYSRPGGDYGYTF. DNA for the CDR3: TGTGCCAGCAGTTACTCGAGGCCGGGAGGCGACTATGGCTACACCTTC.

The chain carries TRBV29-1 and TRBJ2-5; 7 bases align to TRBD1. The V gene end was trimmed by 6 bases and the J gene end by 1 base; junction bases not matched to a gene: 5. CDR1 SQVTM and CDR2 ANQGSEA come from the germline V gene. CDR3 length: 13 amino acids. The CDR3, as DNA: TGCAGCGTAGACAGGGTTTCCCAAGAGACCCAGTACTTC. It yields the protein CSVDRVSQETQYF.

The chain joins TRBV4-1 to TRBJ2-2; D may be TRBD1 (5 bases). The germline V gene encodes CDR1 MGHRA and CDR2 YSYEKL. Trimming stripped 0 bases from V and 1 base from J, with 9 bases between. The CDR3 covers 16 residues. The CDR3 DNA is TGCGCCAGCAGCCAAGAAACAGGTCTGAACACCGGGGAGCTGTTTTTT. This translates into CASSQETGLNTGELFF.

The chain joins TRBV5-1 to TRBJ2-7; D is perhaps TRBD1 (6 bases). The CDR3 loop spans 15 amino acids. V was cut by 0 bases and J by 2 bases, with 12 bases left in between. From germline, CDR1 is SGHRS and CDR2 YFSETQ. DNA for the CDR3: TGCGCCAGCAGCTTGGTGGCAGGGGTTACCTACGAGCAGTACTTC. This encodes CASSLVAGVTYEQYF.

The V gene is TRBV4-3, the J gene TRBJ2-1, with no clear D. This CDR3 has 12 residues. V was trimmed by 1 base and J by 9 bases, leaving 7 bases between them. Germline V gene data show CDR1 as LGHNA and CDR2 as YSLEER. In nucleotides, the CDR3 is TGCGCCAGCAGCCAAGTAACCGGTGAGCAGTTCTTC. Translated, it gives CASSQVTGEQFF.

The chain has TRBV13 and TRBJ1-1; D is undetermined. This CDR3 spans 14 amino acids. Germline values: CDR1 PRHDT, CDR2 FYEKMQ (reference sequence). Trimming took off 5 bases at V and 8 bases at J, with 18 bases between the two ends. DNA of the CDR3: TGTGCCAGCAGCCCCGGGAAAGGCGCTCGAGAAGCTTTCTTT. This encodes CASSPGKGAREAFF.

The chain employs TRBV19 and TRBJ1-4; D is unresolved. Germline-derived CDR1 and CDR2 are LNHDA and SQIVND (reference sequence). The CDR3 totals 9 residues. V lost 10 bases and J lost 12, with 9 bases in between. In DNA form, the CDR3 reads TGTGCCATTCAGCGGGAACTGTTTTTT. Translated: CAIQRELFF.

The V and J genes are TRBV25-1 and TRBJ2-5; weak D call: TRBD1 (6 bases). The CDR3 runs 15 residues. Looked up from germline, CDR1 is MGHDK and CDR2 is SYGVNS. V lost 8 bases and J lost 1, with 17 bases in between. CDR3 sequence reads: CASGGPETGQETQYF. Written as DNA, the CDR3 is TGTGCCAGCGGAGGTCCCGAGACAGGCCAAGAGACCCAGTACTTC. The entire variable domain, with the rest obtained from reference TRBV25-1 and TRBJ2-5, is as follows: EADIYQTPRYLVIGTGKKITLECSQTMGHDKMYWYQQDPGMELHLIHYSYGVNSTEKGDLSSESTVSRIRTEHFPLTLESARPSHTSQYLCASGGPETGQETQYFGPGTRLLVL.

This clone has a handful of counts. The rearrangement links TRBV10-2 to TRBJ1-1; D remains unclear. Germline CDR1 reads WSHSY; CDR2 reads SAAADI. V lost 4 bases and J lost 3, with 9 bases in between. This CDR3 region has 13 residues. The CDR3 DNA follows: TGCGCCAGCAGTGGTCGCGGTGACACTGAAGCTTTCTTT. Residues: CASSGRGDTEAFF.

The genes are TRBV5-4 and TRBJ2-4, with D possibly being TRBD2 (5 bases). Per germline, CDR1 SGHNT and CDR2 YYREEE (reference sequence). CDR3 length: 17 amino acids. The CDR3 DNA is TGTTTTGGAGGAGGACGCCCCCAAGCGGATCCCACCGCCATTCAGTACTTC. Translation: CFGGGRPQADPTAIQYF. Together with reference TRBV5-4 and TRBJ2-4, the CDR3 gives the full variable domain: ETGVTQSPTHLIKTRGQQVTLRCSSQSGHNTVSWYQQALGQGPQFIFQYYREEENGRGNFPPRFSGLQFPNYSSELNVNALELDDSALYLCFGGGRPQADPTAIQYFGAGTRLSVL.

V and J are TRBV3-1 (or the pseudogene TRBV3-2) and TRBJ1-4, with 8 bases fitting TRBD1. The J segment lost 8 bases and the V segment lost 5 bases, leaving 4 bases of the junction unmatched. From germline, CDR1 is LGHDT and CDR2 YNNKEL (reference sequence). The CDR3 spans 13 residues. This CDR3 is CASSEGQVEKLFF. The CDR3 DNA reads as TGTGCCAGCAGCGAGGGACAGGTGGAAAAACTGTTTTTT.